The rows below give T cell receptor beta chains drawn from one sample of a study of early T cells in non-severe SARS-CoV-2 infection. TCRdb redid the calling of the 5' RACE reads with MiXCR, one entry per CDR3 protein. Here the sample spans fewer than 50,000 distinct CDR3 sequences, roughly 7% being singletons. Material: whole blood. These receptors originate from an adult who was a healthcare worker with PCR-confirmed SARS-CoV-2 infection or an uninfected control (not recorded which). Each CDR3 is given with its conserved first and last residue. The D gene is left open where the match is weak. Size values are once, few and many counts, or a class for expanded clones, and some rows have none.

d_call clone_size j_call v_call cdr3_nt cdr3_aa
NA many TRBJ2-1 TRBV7-2 TGTGCCAGCATCCAGGGTCGGGGGAAGGATGAGCAGTTCTTC CASIQGRGKDEQFF
NA many TRBJ2-1 TRBV24-1 TGTGCCACCAGTTGGGGGTCCAAGATGACGACTGAGCAGTTCTTC CATSWGSKMTTEQFF
TRBD1 many TRBJ1-2 TRBV20-1 TGCAGTGCTAGAGCTCCGGACAGGGCCTATGGCTACACCTTC CSARAPDRAYGYTF
TRBD1 few TRBJ1-5 TRBV28 TGTGCCAGCAGCTTCCCGACAGGGGGGCAGCCCCAGCATTTT CASSFPTGGQPQHF
TRBD1 many TRBJ1-5 TRBV29-1 TGCAGCGTGCCAAGCGGGGCAGGGGGGTACAATCAGCCCCAGCATTTT CSVPSGAGGYNQPQHF
TRBD2 many TRBJ2-1 TRBV18 TGTGCCAGCTCACCCGAGGGGAGGGATGAGCAGTTCTTC CASSPEGRDEQFF
TRBD2 NA TRBJ2-1 TRBV28 TGTGTCAGCGGGAGGAGGCTTTTCGACAGCCTAAGTGGAAATGAGCAGTTCTTC CVSGRRLFDSLSGNEQFF
NA many TRBJ1-2 TRBV14 TGTGCCAGCAGCCAAGATCGACAGAAGTATGGCTACACCTTC CASSQDRQKYGYTF
NA many TRBJ2-2 TRBV10-3 TGTGCCATCAGTGAAACCGGGGAGCTGTTTTTT CAISETGELFF
NA many TRBJ2-2 TRBV6-2/TRBV6-3 TGTGCCAGCAGCCACATGGGGACCGGGGAGCTGTTTTTT CASSHMGTGELFF
NA NA TRBJ1-2 TRBV30 TGTGCCTGGGCACTAACTACTGTGACCAACTATGGCTACACCTTC CAWALTTVTNYGYTF
NA NA TRBJ1-5 TRBV30 TGTGCCTGGGCTACGGCGGCGAAGCAGCCCCAGCATTTT CAWATAAKQPQHF
NA many TRBJ2-1 TRBV29-1 TGCAGCGTACCCGGACCGGACACCCGGGAGCAGTTCTTC CSVPGPDTREQFF
NA many TRBJ1-5 TRBV5-1 TGCGCCAGCAGCAAACAGGGCCTATCCAATCAGCCCCAGCATTTT CASSKQGLSNQPQHF
TRBD1 NA TRBJ1-4 TRBV12-3/TRBV12-4 TGTGCCAGCAGTTTACGGACAGGGGTTAATGAAAAACTGTTTTTT CASSLRTGVNEKLFF
NA NA TRBJ1-4 TRBV4-2 TGTGCCAGCAGCCAAGATCCGGGGCAGGACGAAAAACTGTTTTTT CASSQDPGQDEKLFF